This is a list of T cell receptor beta chains from one sample in a study of control samples from healthy donors and cancer patients. Some clones are missing from TCRdb's copy, which holds only in-frame ones; the method was immunoSEQ multiplex PCR. In the table there are some 120,000 clones, about nine tenths of which are singletons. Specimen: blood. The origin of the receptors is a middle-aged man in good health. CDR3s include the opening cysteine and the closing phenylalanine or tryptophan. The order of the fields is clone size, V gene, CDR3 length, J gene, D gene, CDR3 protein, CDR3 DNA. D genes are given only for firm matches. Expanded clones are given a class, and other clones once, few, many or no size at all.

once,TRBV12-3/TRBV12-4,11,TRBJ2-2,-,CATRYTGELFF,TGTGCCACCCGCTACACCGGGGAGCTGTTTTTT
-,TRBV3-1/TRBV3-2,15,TRBJ1-1,-,CASSQEWGRGTEAFF,TGTGCCAGCAGCCAAGAATGGGGACGCGGCACTGAAGCTTTCTTT
-,TRBV6-1,13,TRBJ1-2,-,CASSEGTYYGYTF,TGTGCCAGCAGTGAAGGGACATACTATGGCTACACCTTC
-,TRBV6-1,17,TRBJ1-5,-,CASSDGYGGALNQPQHF,TGTGCCAGCAGTGACGGTTACGGAGGGGCATTAAATCAGCCCCAGCATTTT
-,TRBV5-6,16,TRBJ2-3,TRBD1,CASSLGDRRPTDTQYF,TGTGCCAGCAGCTTGGGGGACAGGCGCCCCACAGATACGCAGTATTTT
-,TRBV4-2,14,TRBJ2-7,TRBD1,CASKPGTGIYEQYF,TGTGCCAGCAAGCCAGGGACAGGGATCTACGAGCAGTACTTC
few,TRBV29-1,13,TRBJ1-1,-,CSVVSGSNTEAFF,TGCAGCGTTGTTTCAGGGTCGAACACTGAAGCTTTCTTT
-,TRBV19,15,TRBJ1-1,TRBD1,CASSLSPTGYTEAFF,TGTGCCAGTAGTCTCTCCCCGACAGGGTACACTGAAGCTTTCTTT
few,TRBV7-8,16,TRBJ2-2,-,CASSSRDIPNTGELFF,TGTGCCAGCAGCTCCCGGGACATACCGAACACCGGGGAGCTGTTTTTT
-,TRBV10-3,15,TRBJ2-7,-,CAISATTRGIYEQYF,TGTGCCATCAGTGCAACGACGAGGGGAATCTACGAGCAGTACTTC
-,TRBV5-1,17,TRBJ2-5,-,CASSLRSRSAGKETQYF,TGCGCCAGCAGCTTGAGGAGTAGGTCGGCCGGTAAGGAGACCCAGTACTTC
-,TRBV24-1,17,TRBJ2-3,-,CATSDPGGQGRTDTQYF,TGTGCCACCAGTGATCCGGGAGGACAGGGAAGAACAGATACGCAGTATTTT
-,TRBV5-1,15,TRBJ1-1,-,CASSSQGEMVTEAFF,TGCGCCAGCAGCTCACAGGGCGAAATGGTGACTGAAGCTTTCTTT
-,TRBV3-1/TRBV3-2,15,TRBJ2-3,-,CASSHREPLTGTQYF,TGTGCCAGCAGCCACCGGGAACCGCTTACGGGTACGCAGTATTTT
-,TRBV30,15,TRBJ1-5,-,CAWSVYGAANQPQHF,TGTGCCTGGAGTGTATACGGGGCAGCCAATCAGCCCCAGCATTTT
-,TRBV6-2/TRBV6-3,17,TRBJ1-2,TRBD1,CASSPRQGLQFDYGYTF,TGTGCCAGCAGTCCCCGACAGGGACTACAATTCGACTATGGCTACACCTTC
-,TRBV5-1,12,TRBJ1-1,-,CASSPGRAEAFF,TGCGCCAGCAGCCCTGGCAGGGCCGAAGCTTTCTTT
-,TRBV25-1,15,TRBJ1-3,TRBD1,CASSVGTGGGNTIYF,TGTGCCAGCAGTGTTGGGACAGGGGGCGGAAACACCATATATTTT
-,TRBV4-2,16,TRBJ2-3,-,CASSQAGVRSTDTQYF,TGTGCCAGCAGCCAAGCAGGGGTCCGGAGCACAGATACGCAGTATTTT
-,TRBV11-3,12,TRBJ1-1,-,CASSTPREQPFF,TGTGCCAGCAGCACCCCCCGGGAGCAACCTTTCTTT
-,TRBV5-4,14,TRBJ2-2,-,CASSRLANTGELFF,TGTGCCAGCAGCCGCCTAGCGAACACCGGGGAGCTGTTTTTT
-,TRBV10-3,14,TRBJ2-7,-,CAISDGRSSYEQYF,TGTGCCATCAGTGATGGCAGGAGCTCCTACGAGCAGTACTTC
once,TRBV4-3,20,TRBJ2-5,TRBD2,CASSQGPGLAGGRYQETQYF,TGCGCCAGCAGCCAGGGCCCTGGGCTAGCGGGGGGACGGTACCAAGAGACCCAGTACTTC
-,TRBV5-1,14,TRBJ2-5,-,CASSLETRRETQYF,TGCGCCAGCAGCTTGGAAACCCGACGCGAGACCCAGTACTTC
-,TRBV30,16,TRBJ1-5,-,CAWSAENGRGNQPQHF,TGTGCCTGGAGTGCCGAAAACGGACGGGGGAATCAGCCCCAGCATTTT
-,TRBV11-3,15,TRBJ2-2,-,CASSSRDTYIGELFF,TGTGCCAGCAGCTCCCGGGACACCTACATCGGGGAGCTGTTTTTT
-,TRBV7-8,14,TRBJ1-1,-,CASSPSDRGAEAFF,TGTGCCAGCAGCCCAAGCGACCGGGGGGCTGAAGCTTTCTTT
-,TRBV25-1,14,TRBJ2-1,TRBD2,CASRSGGAINEQFF,TGTGCCAGCAGGAGCGGGGGGGCCATCAATGAGCAGTTCTTC
few,TRBV7-2,14,TRBJ2-7,-,CASSFNREDYEQYF,TGTGCCAGCAGCTTTAACAGGGAGGACTACGAGCAGTACTTC
-,TRBV6-5,11,TRBJ1-2,-,CASSAGTAYTF,TGTGCCAGCAGCGCTGGGACGGCCTACACCTTC
-,TRBV19,12,TRBJ1-2,-,CASRSDTFGYTF,TGTGCCAGTAGATCGGACACCTTCGGCTACACCTTC
-,TRBV7-2,15,TRBJ2-5,TRBD2,CASSARLAGGLTQYF,TGTGCCAGCAGCGCCAGACTAGCGGGGGGCCTCACCCAGTACTTC
-,TRBV6-5,15,TRBJ1-1,-,CASIRSQTENTEAFF,TGTGCCAGCATTCGGTCCCAAACAGAGAACACTGAAGCTTTCTTT
-,TRBV29-1,13,TRBJ1-1,-,CSVPGTSNTEAFF,TGCAGCGTTCCCGGGACATCGAACACTGAAGCTTTCTTT
few,TRBV7-9,12,TRBJ1-6,-,CASARGDSPLHF,TGTGCCAGCGCACGGGGGGATTCACCCCTCCACTTT
-,TRBV5-6,15,TRBJ1-1,TRBD1,CASSIGQGGRTEAFF,TGTGCCAGCAGTATCGGACAGGGAGGTCGGACTGAAGCTTTCTTT
-,TRBV11-3,11,TRBJ2-1,-,CASSTDNEQFF,TGTGCCAGCAGCACTGACAATGAGCAGTTCTTC
-,TRBV6-2/TRBV6-3,16,TRBJ2-2,-,CASSPRRQTHTGELFF,TGTGCCAGCAGCCCGAGGCGGCAGACCCACACCGGGGAGCTGTTTTTT
-,TRBV3-1/TRBV3-2,17,TRBJ2-3,-,CASSQDGQGNTADTQYF,TGTGCCAGCAGCCAAGATGGGCAGGGGAATACGGCAGATACGCAGTATTTT
-,TRBV10-1,15,TRBJ1-6,-,CASSELRGRGSPLHF,TGCGCCAGCAGTGAGCTTAGGGGCCGAGGTTCACCCCTCCACTTT
-,TRBV7-6,15,TRBJ2-6,-,CASSTRGTGANVLTF,TGTGCCAGCAGCACCAGGGGTACTGGGGCCAACGTCCTGACTTTC
medium-sized,TRBV27,17,TRBJ2-7,-,CASSLSARGPGNYEQYF,TGTGCCAGCAGTTTATCGGCTCGGGGACCAGGTAACTACGAGCAGTACTTC
-,TRBV15,11,TRBJ1-1,-,CATSVDTEAFF,TGTGCCACCAGTGTGGACACTGAAGCTTTCTTT
-,TRBV15,14,TRBJ1-2,-,CATSNAQGRGGYTF,TGTGCCACCAGCAACGCGCAGGGTAGGGGTGGCTACACCTTC
-,TRBV19,14,TRBJ2-3,TRBD1,CASSITGTGRTQYF,TGTGCCAGTAGTATCACCGGGACAGGGCGTACGCAGTATTTT